The 9 T cell receptor beta chains below were found in one sample sequenced in a study of CD8+ T cells in alopecia areata. As for treatment: oral pan-JAK inhibitor, 5-10 mg twice daily. RNA, once extracted, was reverse transcribed into cDNA for use as the sequencing template. Only in-frame clones appear in the TCRdb table, and some are missing; sequencing was by immunoSEQ multiplex PCR. Found here are 150,000 to 200,000 clones, less than 75% of them singletons; the top ten hold 15% to 20%. Specimen: CD4+ T cells sorted from blood, collected at approximately week 61, from a patient treated with tofacitinib. These receptors all stem from a human donor with alopecia areata.

The chain joins TRBV7-2 to TRBJ2-3, with TRBD2 matching 16 bases. The CDR3 is 17 residues long. The V segment lost 5 bases and the J segment 5 bases; nucleotides outside the gene matches: 7. The germline gives CDR1 SGHTA, CDR2 FQGNSA. The CDR3 is CASSQGTSGGAVDTQYF. CDR3 nucleotide sequence: TGTGCCAGCAGCCAAGGGACTAGCGGGGGGGCCGTAGATACGCAGTATTTT.

The V gene is TRBV2, the J gene TRBJ2-2; D could derive from TRBD1 or TRBD2 (5 bases each). CDR3 length: 13 residues. The V gene's germline CDR1 is SNHLY and CDR2 FYNNEI. The V end was cut by 6 bases, the J end by 6 bases, with 11 bases between. The CDR3 DNA reads as TGTGCCAGCAGCCGAGGGGAATCCGGGGAGCTGTTTTTT. Translated: CASSRGESGELFF.

This CDR3 is CASSPGNLQPQHF. CDR3 sequence (DNA): TGTGCCAGCTCACCAGGGAACTTGCAGCCCCAGCATTTT. This chain uses TRBV18 with TRBJ1-5; D ambiguous. V was pared by 2 bases and J by 7 bases, with 9 bases between. Per germline, CDR1 KGHSH and CDR2 LQKENI. The CDR3 extends over 13 amino acids.

The genes are TRBV7-2 and TRBJ2-1; TRBD2 matches 7 bases. CDR3 length: 17 residues. V shed 4 bases, J shed 0 bases, and the junction held 9 bases outside the gene matches. CDR1 is SGHTA and CDR2 is FQGNSA in the germline V gene. CDR3 sequence (DNA): TGTGCCAGCAGCTCAAGGCCAGCGGGGCTCTCCTACAATGAGCAGTTCTTC. This encodes CASSSRPAGLSYNEQFF.

The chain carries TRBV6-5 and TRBJ2-5; tentatively, D is TRBD2 (6 bases). Germline V gene sequence: CDR1 MNHEY, CDR2 SVGAGI. Deletions cut 5 bases from V and 5 bases from J, with 15 bases between. The CDR3 is 14 residues long. The CDR3 loop is CASSPLGGWETQYF. Here the CDR3 DNA reads TGTGCCAGCAGTCCTCTCGGGGGTTGGGAGACCCAGTACTTC.

V usage is TRBV5-1 and J usage is TRBJ2-2; D remains ambiguous. CDR3 size: 14 residues. CDR1 is SGHRS, CDR2 YFSETQ, per germline. Trimming pared 0 bases from V and 3 bases from J, leaving 6 bases between. CDR3 nucleotides: TGCGCCAGCAGCTTGGGAAGATACACCGGGGAGCTGTTTTTT. The encoded protein is CASSLGRYTGELFF.

This clone was seen more than once but under ten times. Other DNA sequences in this sample translate to the same CDR3. V gene TRBV29-1 combines with J gene TRBJ1-4, with 7 bases fitting TRBD1. Germline V lookup: CDR1 SQVTM, CDR2 ANQGSEA. The CDR3 is made up of 13 amino acids. Losses at the gene ends were 7 bases for V and 5 bases for J; bases not matched to a gene: 7. This chain's CDR3 is CSGRQGGNEKLFF. The CDR3 region has the DNA TGCAGCGGGAGACAGGGCGGGAATGAAAAACTGTTTTTT. Full variable domain (outside the CDR3, taken from reference TRBV29-1 and TRBJ1-4): SAVISQKPSRDICQRGTSLTIQCQVDSQVTMMFWYRQQPGQSLTLIATANQGSEATYESGFVIDKFPISRPNLTFSTLTVSNMSPEDSSIYLCSGRQGGNEKLFFGSGTQLSVL.

This sequence joins TRBV7-9 and TRBJ2-3, with D possibly matching TRBD1 (6 bases). The V end was cut by 5 bases, the J end by 3 bases, with 18 bases between. Germline assignment: CDR1 SEHNR and CDR2 FQNEAQ (reference sequence). The CDR3 is made up of 16 amino acids. CDR3: CASSLAGGGATDTQYF. CDR3 DNA sequence: TGTGCCAGCAGCCTCGCGGGTGGGGGCGCGACAGATACGCAGTATTTT.

This clone has a handful of counts. This chain uses TRBV30 with TRBJ2-2; D might be TRBD2 (6 bases). This CDR3 is 15 amino acids long. CDR1 is GTSNPN, CDR2 SVGIG, per germline (reference sequence). Between the trimmed V and J ends, which lost 2 bases and 1 base, there was a span of 11 bases. The CDR3: CAWSLGSGNTGELFF. The CDR3, as DNA: TGTGCCTGGAGTTTAGGTAGCGGGAACACCGGGGAGCTGTTTTTT. Filled out from reference TRBV30 and TRBJ2-2, the complete variable domain reads SQTIHQWPATLVQPVGSPLSLECTVEGTSNPNLYWYRQAAGRGLQLLFYSVGIGQISSEVPQNLSASRPQDRQFILSSKKLLLSDSGFYLCAWSLGSGNTGELFFGEGSRLTVL.